A single sample gave rise to the 18 T cell receptor beta chains below, sequenced in a study of blood T cell repertoires in COVID-19. Only in-frame clones appear in the TCRdb table, and some are missing; sequencing was by immunoSEQ multiplex PCR. The sample yields some 64,000 clones, approximately 79% seen once. The sequenced sample consisted of peripheral blood. The receptors were sampled from a woman over 75 with active or convalescent COVID-19.

The gene calls are TRBV6-5 and TRBJ1-4; D possibly corresponds to TRBD1 (5 bases). Per germline, CDR1 MNHEY and CDR2 SVGAGI. V lost 0 bases to trimming and J lost 6 bases, with 11 bases between them. This CDR3 has 15 residues. The CDR3 protein is CASSYSSLRDEKLFF. In DNA, the CDR3 is TGTGCCAGCAGTTACTCATCCCTCAGGGATGAAAAACTGTTTTTT.

The chain joins TRBV5-1 to TRBJ1-2; TRBD1 aligns across 8 bases. With V trimmed by 0 bases and J by 3 bases, 4 bases remained unmatched. Germline V CDR1 and CDR2: SGHRS, YFSETQ. The CDR3 loop spans 15 amino acids. CDR3: CASSLDGQGYYGYTF. The CDR3 DNA reads as TGCGCCAGCAGCTTGGACGGACAGGGTTACTATGGCTACACCTTC.

The chain employs TRBV30 and TRBJ1-4; the match to TRBD1 covers 7 bases. In germline, CDR1 is GTSNPN, CDR2 SVGIG (reference sequence). With V trimmed by 0 bases and J by 8 bases, 3 bases remained unmatched. The CDR3 covers 13 residues. The CDR3 DNA is TGTGCCTGGAGTGTACAGGGGCAGGAAAAACTGTTTTTT. Protein: CAWSVQGQEKLFF.

This clone was observed a handful of times. The CDR3 here is CASSQAPNSNEKLFF. The CDR3 DNA follows: TGTGCCAGCAGCCAAGCCCCGAACTCTAATGAAAAACTGTTTTTT. The chain links TRBV3-1 (or the pseudogene TRBV3-2) to TRBJ1-4; D is unresolved. Per the germline V gene, CDR1 is LGHDT and CDR2 is YNNKEL (reference sequence). This CDR3 is built from 15 residues. The V and J ends lost 1 base and 3 bases respectively, with 9 bases between them.

V usage is TRBV7-9 and J usage is TRBJ2-7; 8 bases match TRBD1. The ends lost 6 bases at V and 0 bases at J; junction bases unmatched: 7. The CDR3 runs to 15 residues. Germline assignment: CDR1 SEHNR and CDR2 FQNEAQ (reference sequence). CDR3 sequence reads: CASSFGQGSSYEQYF. The CDR3 region has the DNA TGTGCCAGCAGTTTCGGACAGGGAAGCTCCTACGAGCAGTACTTC. The entire variable domain, with the rest obtained from reference TRBV7-9 and TRBJ2-7, is as follows: DTGVSQNPRHKITKRGQNVTFRCDPISEHNRLYWYRQTLGQGPEFLTYFQNEAQLEKSRLLSDRFSAERPKGSFSTLEIQRTEQGDSAMYLCASSFGQGSSYEQYFGPGTRLTVT.

In its sample, this clone was seen a few times. V and J are TRBV6-5 and TRBJ2-7; 8 bases agree with TRBD1. This CDR3 comprises 15 residues. CDR1 and CDR2 (germline): MNHEY, SVGAGI. The junction had 3 bases not matched to a gene; V was cut back by 2 bases and J by 0 bases. The CDR3 bases are TGTGCCAGCAGTTACCGGGACAGGAGCTCCTACGAGCAGTACTTC. This sequence encodes CASSYRDRSSYEQYF.

Only a few counts were recorded for this clone. The rearrangement links TRBV5-1 to TRBJ1-2, with 9 bases lining up with TRBD1. Per the germline V gene, CDR1 is SGHRS and CDR2 is YFSETQ. Germline trimming cut 4 bases from V and 7 bases from J; bases unmatched to any gene: 14. The CDR3 sequence is 16 residues long. In DNA form, the CDR3 reads TGCGCCAGCAGCCTGGCTATTACAGGGGGCGAAGCTGGCTACACCTTC. Its translation is CASSLAITGGEAGYTF.

The J gene is TRBJ1-2, the V gene TRBV6-5, with D unresolved. Trimming left V 1 base short and J 1 base short, with 13 bases between. Per the germline V gene, CDR1 is MNHEY and CDR2 is SVGAGI. The CDR3 sequence is 16 residues long. The CDR3 DNA reads TGTGCCAGCAGTTACTATAGAGATCATATTAACTATGGCTACACCTTC. This encodes CASSYYRDHINYGYTF.

This chain uses TRBV19 with TRBJ1-5, with D perhaps TRBD1 (5 bases). The length of the CDR3 is 18 residues. Germline V gene lookup returns CDR1 LNHDA and CDR2 SQIVND (reference sequence). V lost 2 bases, J lost 0 bases, and 17 bases lay in between. CDR3 region: CASSITHRTTYSNQPQHF. The CDR3 DNA reads TGTGCCAGTAGTATAACCCACAGGACCACCTATAGCAATCAGCCCCAGCATTTT.

In this sample, this clone turned up a few times. The J gene is TRBJ1-2, the V gene TRBV6-1; D is ambiguous. This CDR3 spans 15 amino acids. Germline V gives CDR1 MNHNS, CDR2 SASEGT. The V end was cut by 1 base, the J end by 4 bases, with 13 bases between. This chain's CDR3 is CASSEDRATFYGYTF. In nucleotides, the CDR3 is TGTGCCAGCAGTGAAGATCGAGCGACGTTCTATGGCTACACCTTC.

This clone is a singleton in its sample. The chain carries TRBV11-3 and TRBJ2-1, with D perhaps matching TRBD1 (6 bases). Trimming stripped 1 base from V and 10 bases from J, with 17 bases between. From germline, CDR1 is SGHNT and CDR2 YENEEA. This CDR3 comprises 15 residues. CDR3 nucleotide sequence: TGTGCCAGCAGCTTAGCCCACCACAGGGACCGGGAGCAGTTCTTC. It codes for CASSLAHHRDREQFF.

The V and J genes are TRBV6-6 and TRBJ1-3; the D gene is possibly TRBD1 (6 bases). This CDR3 region has 17 residues. The V gene's germline CDR1 is MNHNY and CDR2 SVGAGI (reference sequence). Trimming took 6 bases from V and 2 from J, leaving 20 bases between them. CDR3 protein: CASSRTSGEGAGNTIYF. In DNA, the CDR3 is TGTGCCAGCAGCCGAACAAGCGGGGAGGGGGCTGGAAACACCATATATTTT.

The rearrangement links TRBV2 to TRBJ1-1; D is unclear. The CDR3 has 12 residues. CDR1 is SNHLY, CDR2 FYNNEI, per germline. V was clipped by 8 bases and J by 6 bases, with 13 bases between them. CDR3 nucleotides: TGTGCCAGCTCCCCCGAGTTCCCTGAAGCTTTCTTT. It encodes CASSPEFPEAFF.

The chain joins TRBV5-1 to TRBJ1-2; TRBD1 is a possible D gene (5 bases). This CDR3 is 13 amino acids long. Trimming shortened V by 7 bases and J by 7 bases, and 17 bases separated the two germline ends. CDR1 and CDR2 (germline): SGHRS, YFSETQ. The CDR3 region has the DNA TGCGCCAGCGGGGGAGGGCAGGAGAGTGGCTACACCTTC. It codes for CASGGGQESGYTF.

This chain joins TRBV19 and TRBJ1-2; D possibly corresponds to TRBD1 (5 bases). Germline-derived CDR1 and CDR2 are LNHDA and SQIVND (reference sequence). This CDR3 region has 17 residues. V lost 4 bases and J 1 base, leaving 19 bases between the germline ends. CDR3 region: CASSRPGGSTVNYGYTF. The CDR3 bases are TGTGCCAGTAGTAGGCCGGGGGGGTCGACAGTTAACTATGGCTACACCTTC.

The V and J genes are TRBV5-1 and TRBJ1-5; 8 positions match TRBD1. The CDR3 has 15 amino acids. Germline CDR1 and CDR2: SGHRS and YFSETQ. V was pared by 3 bases and J by 6 bases, with 8 bases of the junction left unmatched. CDR3: CASSWTDRVFQPQHF. CDR3 coding DNA: TGCGCCAGCAGCTGGACGGACAGGGTTTTTCAGCCCCAGCATTTT. Full variable domain (rest looked up from reference TRBV5-1 and TRBJ1-5): KAGVTQTPRYLIKTRGQQVTLSCSPISGHRSVSWYQQTPGQGLQFLFEYFSETQRNKGNFPGRFSGRQFSNSRSEMNVSTLELGDSALYLCASSWTDRVFQPQHFGDGTRLSIL.

The V call is TRBV5-1, the J call TRBJ2-1, with 14 positions matching TRBD2. The V gene end was trimmed by 0 bases and the J gene end by 8 bases; junction bases not matched to a gene: 7. Germline assignment: CDR1 SGHRS and CDR2 YFSETQ. CDR3 length: 17 amino acids. This CDR3 is CASSLVGTSGGMDEQFF. The CDR3, as DNA: TGCGCCAGCAGCTTGGTGGGGACTAGCGGGGGTATGGATGAGCAGTTCTTC.

For the CDR3, the DNA is TGTGCCAGCAGCTTAACCGGCAGGACACTTAACACCGGGGAGCTGTTTTTT. Amino acids: CASSLTGRTLNTGELFF. This chain uses TRBV7-3 with TRBJ2-2, with TRBD1 as a possible D gene (5 bases). The germline CDR1 and CDR2 sequences are SGHTA and FQGTGA. The CDR3 extends over 17 amino acids. The V end lost 0 bases, the J end lost 2 bases, and 13 bases lay between the germline ends.